This entry features one TCR beta chain sequence. Its antigen is unknown. The sample comes from a study of shared clonotypes between healthy human individuals. Broader study findings: Blood was the only sampled material, and tissue repertoires likely differ.

Recent acute infections and vaccinations were absent in the healthy HIV-negative adult donors. The V gene lost 6 bases and the J gene lost 7 bases, with 16 bases spanning the gap. This CDR3 contains 13 residues. Germline V CDR1 and CDR2: SGHNT, YYREEE (reference sequence). Profiling relied on immunoSEQ multiplex PCR, and the TCRdb table lists in-frame clones only, not all of them. The sample shows 2 million to 2.5 million clones, 93% of them seen only once. This receptor was obtained from a young man in good health. Some clones in this sample may be carry-over from other donors' samples. The specimen sequenced was naive CD4+ T cells from PBMCs. Subset of the sample: CD45RA+ positively selected. V usage is TRBV5-4 and J usage is TRBJ1-2; D may be TRBD1 (5 bases). DNA of the CDR3: TGTGCCAGCACCCTCGGGGGGAAGGGTGGCTACACCTTC. This translates into CASTLGGKGGYTF.